This entry concerns a single T cell receptor (beta chain). These data belong to a study of shared clonotypes between healthy human individuals. DNA at roughly 0.2 ug, some 31,000 T cell genomes, went into sorted-subset replicate PCRs. Clones were read by immunoSEQ multiplex PCR, and TCRdb kept only the in-frame ones, dropping some. This sample yields 1,100,000 or so clones, of which around three quarters are seen a single time; under 0.6% belongs to the top ten. Germline assignment: CDR1 SGHKS and CDR2 YYEKEE (reference sequence). V lost 1 base and J lost 3, with 10 bases in between. The CDR3 covers 14 residues.

The gene calls are TRBV5-5 and TRBJ1-2; D unclear. This TCR was sampled from a man between 18 and 35 years old in good health. Some clones in this sample may be carry-over from other donors' samples. The specimen sequenced was memory CD4+ T cells from PBMCs. The subset here: CD45RA-negative fraction. The CDR3 DNA reads as TGTGCCAGCAGCTTGATCCCTCAGGACTATGGCTACACCTTC. It codes for CASSLIPQDYGYTF.